This T cell receptor beta chain emerged from a study of blood T cell repertoires in COVID-19. Method: immunoSEQ multiplex PCR; TCRdb's copy keeps in-frame clones and lacks some. Of roughly 200,000 clones listed, 88% are singletons. Germline V gene data show CDR1 as LGHNA and CDR2 as YSLEER. The ends were cut back, 0 bases at V and 4 bases at J, with 12 bases in the middle. The CDR3 is 15 residues long. V and J are TRBV4-3 and TRBJ2-5; D is unclear. This sequence originates from a man aged 35 to 55 with active or convalescent COVID-19. Sequencing was performed on peripheral blood. The CDR3 sequence is CASSQDRVFSETQYF. Written as DNA, the CDR3 is TGCGCCAGCAGCCAAGATCGGGTCTTTTCAGAGACCCAGTACTTC.